This TCR beta chain came from a study of human T cells and chemical hapten exposure. The overall study: Minor pooled library volume differences mainly drove per-sample TCR yield variation.

Time point noted: patch test 2, 6 weeks after DPC sensitization. Treatment indicated: therapeutic diphenylcyclopropenone sensitization with weekly scalp DPC. This clonotype occurred a few times. Each CDR3 protein is one row after TCRdb ran MiXCR on the RACE reads. Here the sample spans about 40,000 distinct CDR3 sequences, 3% to 3.5% being singletons. V gave up 0 bases and J gave up 7 bases, with 10 bases separating them. The CDR3 length is 13 residues. Germline CDR1 SGHVS, CDR2 FNYEAQ. This TCR was sampled from a middle-aged man with alopecia areata. Some clones in this sample may be carry-over from other donors' samples. The sample in question was whole blood, obtained in connection with sensitization to the hapten diphenylcyclopropenone (DPC). The chain combines TRBV7-6 with TRBJ2-7; D is perhaps TRBD1 (5 bases). The CDR3 loop reads CASSLAVRTEQYF. The DNA for the CDR3 is TGTGCCAGCAGCTTAGCGGTTAGGACAGAGCAGTACTTC.